Sequencing of this T cell receptor (beta chain) was carried out in a study of blood T cell repertoires in COVID-19. Looking at the study overall: The cDNA or gDNA used as material had been derived from T cells, B-cell-depleted T cells, or PBMCs.

The authors' processing: Counts of nucleated cells, estimated from reference gene primer amplification, were obtained. The data were produced by immunoSEQ multiplex PCR, yet TCRdb's version contains in-frame clones alone and is incomplete. V and J calls and clone size are given by that table; D and trimming were obtained from the DNA. Of around 190,000 clones listed, roughly 88% are singletons. The V gene's germline CDR1 is KGHSH and CDR2 LQKENI. CDR3 length equals 14 residues. Trimming left V 5 bases short and J 0 bases short, with 8 bases between. Everyone who took part was roughly 18 to 90 years old, and they came from about 25 US areas. Clinical history reported by participants formed the basis on which cohorts were assigned.

The chain employs TRBV18 and TRBJ1-5; D perhaps matches TRBD1 (6 bases). This sequence was found in a woman younger than 30 who had recovered from COVID-19. Material: PBMCs or T cells enriched from blood (not recorded which). The CDR3 bases are TGTGCCAGCTCAGGACAGAATAGCAATCAGCCCCAGCATTTT. It specifies CASSGQNSNQPQHF.